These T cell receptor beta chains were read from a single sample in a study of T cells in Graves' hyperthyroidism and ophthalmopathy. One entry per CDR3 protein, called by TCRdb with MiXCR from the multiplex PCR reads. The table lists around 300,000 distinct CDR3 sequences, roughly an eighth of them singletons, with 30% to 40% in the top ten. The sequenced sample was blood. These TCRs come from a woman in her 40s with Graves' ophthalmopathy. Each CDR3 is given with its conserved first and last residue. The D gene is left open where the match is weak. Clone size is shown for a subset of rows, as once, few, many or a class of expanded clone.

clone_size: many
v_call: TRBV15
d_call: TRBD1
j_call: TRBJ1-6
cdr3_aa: CATSMRQGDNSPLHF
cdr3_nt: TGTGCCACCAGCATGCGACAGGGCGATAATTCACCCCTCCACTTT

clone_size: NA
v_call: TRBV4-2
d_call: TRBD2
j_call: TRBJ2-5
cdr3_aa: CASSQETLAGETQYF
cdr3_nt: TGTGCCAGCAGCCAAGAAACCCTAGCGGGGGAGACCCAGTACTTC

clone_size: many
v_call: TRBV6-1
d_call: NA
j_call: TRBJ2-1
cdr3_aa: CASTEWGNEQFF
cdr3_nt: TGTGCCAGCACCGAGTGGGGGAATGAGCAGTTCTTC

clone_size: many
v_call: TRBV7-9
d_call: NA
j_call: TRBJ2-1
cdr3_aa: CASSSQGFSYNEQFF
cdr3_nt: TGTGCCAGCAGCTCACAGGGATTCTCCTACAATGAGCAGTTCTTC

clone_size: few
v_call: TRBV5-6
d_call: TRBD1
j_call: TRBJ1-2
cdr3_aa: CASSWTGARHGYTF
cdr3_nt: TGTGCCAGCAGCTGGACAGGGGCTAGGCATGGCTACACCTTC

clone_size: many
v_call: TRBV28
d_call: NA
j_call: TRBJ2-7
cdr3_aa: CASSSGTRPYEQYF
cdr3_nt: TGTGCCAGCAGTTCCGGGACAAGGCCCTACGAGCAGTACTTC

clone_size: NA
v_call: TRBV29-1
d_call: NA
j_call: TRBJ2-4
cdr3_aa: CSAKRGGIAKNIQYF
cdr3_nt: TGCAGCGCCAAACGGGGCGGAATTGCCAAAAACATTCAGTACTTC

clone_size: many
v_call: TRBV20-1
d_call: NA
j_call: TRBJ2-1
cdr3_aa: CSAIGKPSSYNEQFF
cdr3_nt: TGCAGTGCTATCGGAAAGCCCAGCTCCTACAATGAGCAGTTCTTC

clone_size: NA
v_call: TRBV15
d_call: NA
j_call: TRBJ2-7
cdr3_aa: CATSSSRGSTSYEQYF
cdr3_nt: TGTGCCACCAGCAGTAGTCGGGGCTCTACTTCCTACGAGCAGTACTTC

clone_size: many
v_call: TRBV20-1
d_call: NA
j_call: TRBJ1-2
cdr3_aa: CSASAPTRVWGYTF
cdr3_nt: TGCAGTGCTAGTGCCCCCACCAGAGTTTGGGGCTACACCTTC

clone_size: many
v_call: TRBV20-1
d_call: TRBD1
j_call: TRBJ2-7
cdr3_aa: CSAREGGDRVGEQYF
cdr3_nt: TGCAGTGCTAGAGAAGGGGGGGACAGGGTGGGTGAGCAGTACTTC

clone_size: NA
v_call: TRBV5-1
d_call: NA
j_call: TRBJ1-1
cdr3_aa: CASSFEATGYSEAFF
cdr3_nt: TGCGCCAGCAGCTTCGAAGCGACAGGTTACTCGGAAGCTTTCTTT

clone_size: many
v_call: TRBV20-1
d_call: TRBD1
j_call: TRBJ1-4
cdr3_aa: CSARTGGNEKLFF
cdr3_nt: TGCAGTGCCAGGACAGGGGGTAATGAAAAACTGTTTTTT

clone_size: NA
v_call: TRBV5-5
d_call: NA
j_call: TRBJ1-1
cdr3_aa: CASSPRGGGGDTEAFF
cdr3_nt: TGTGCCAGCAGCCCCCGAGGGGGGGGCGGTGACACTGAAGCTTTCTTT

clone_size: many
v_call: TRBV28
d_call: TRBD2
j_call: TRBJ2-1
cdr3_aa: CASRDSGSYNEQFF
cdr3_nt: TGTGCCAGCAGAGATAGCGGGTCCTACAATGAGCAGTTCTTC

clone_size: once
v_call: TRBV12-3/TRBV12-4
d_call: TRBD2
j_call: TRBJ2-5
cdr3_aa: CASAGTMGETQYF
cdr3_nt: TGTGCCAGCGCCGGGACTATGGGGGAGACCCAGTACTTC

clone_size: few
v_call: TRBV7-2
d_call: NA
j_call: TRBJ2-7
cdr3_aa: CASSLGTVREQYF
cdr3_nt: TGTGCCAGCAGCTTAGGGACGGTCCGAGAGCAGTACTTC

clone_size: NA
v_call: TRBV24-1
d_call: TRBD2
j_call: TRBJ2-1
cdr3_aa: CATSDLLSSGDYNEQFF
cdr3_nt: TGTGCCACCAGTGATTTGCTGTCCAGCGGGGACTACAATGAGCAGTTCTTC

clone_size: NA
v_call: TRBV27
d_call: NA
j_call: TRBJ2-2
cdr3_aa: CASSVFENGELFF
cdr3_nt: TGTGCCAGCAGTGTCTTCGAGAACGGGGAGCTGTTTTTT

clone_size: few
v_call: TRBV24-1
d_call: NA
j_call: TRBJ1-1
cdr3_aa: CATSDGAGEAFF
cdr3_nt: TGTGCCACCAGTGATGGCGCCGGCGAAGCTTTCTTT

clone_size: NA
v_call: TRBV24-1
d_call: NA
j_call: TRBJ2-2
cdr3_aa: CATSPFTGELFF
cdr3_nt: TGTGCCACCAGCCCATTCACCGGGGAGCTGTTTTTT

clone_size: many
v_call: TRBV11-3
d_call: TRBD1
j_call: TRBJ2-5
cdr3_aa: CASSFGDRGETQYF
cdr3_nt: TGTGCCAGCAGCTTCGGGGACAGGGGGGAGACCCAGTACTTC

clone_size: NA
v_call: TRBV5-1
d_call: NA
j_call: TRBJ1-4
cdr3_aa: CASASVGTRELFF
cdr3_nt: TGCGCCAGCGCCTCCGTAGGAACCAGGGAACTGTTTTTT